This entry lists 28 T cell receptor beta chains sequenced from one sample in a study of blood T cells in healthy people across ages. A second PCR of 7 to 11 cycles used a sample-barcoded 5' primer and a J-beta primer mix. TCRdb independently ran MiXCR on the 5' RACE reads; one entry per CDR3 protein. The sample carries some 860,000 distinct CDR3 sequences, just over 55% recorded once. The sequencing sample was made of blood. Receptors originate from a man in his forties in good health.

This clonotype occurred a few times. J is TRBJ1-2 and V is TRBV4-2, with D possibly matching TRBD1 (6 bases). This CDR3 has 14 residues. Between the trimmed V and J ends, which lost 7 bases and 4 bases, there was a span of 16 bases. Germline V gene data show CDR1 as LGHNA and CDR2 as YNFKEQ. CDR3 region: CASTGAGRGYGYTF. The CDR3 region has the DNA TGTGCCAGCACCGGGGCGGGCAGGGGCTATGGCTACACCTTC.

The V gene is TRBV10-3, the J gene TRBJ2-3; TRBD2 agrees at 11 bases. The CDR3 loop spans 20 amino acids. Germline CDR1 reads ENHRY; CDR2 reads SYGVKD. The junction had 17 bases not matched to a gene; V was cut back by 6 bases and J by 0 bases. DNA of the CDR3: TGTGCCATCAGGGAAGGCTCTCCCTCTAGCGGGGGGATAAGCACAGATACGCAGTATTTT. Its protein product is CAIREGSPSSGGISTDTQYF.

The V call is TRBV5-1, the J call TRBJ2-3; 13 nucleotides align to TRBD2. Germline V CDR1 and CDR2: SGHRS, YFSETQ. This CDR3 has 17 amino acids. Trimming removed 4 bases from V and 6 bases from J; junction bases left unmatched: 11. CDR3 sequence: CASSPGRLAGGRDTQYF. The CDR3 nucleotides read TGCGCCAGCAGCCCCGGACGACTAGCGGGGGGCAGGGATACGCAGTATTTT.

This clonotype came up many times. V and J are TRBV7-2 and TRBJ2-1, with a possible D match to TRBD2 (6 bases). The length of the CDR3 is 15 residues. The germline CDR1 and CDR2 sequences are SGHTA and FQGNSA. V was shortened by 1 base and J by 1 base, with 8 bases between the two germline ends. CDR3 loop: CASSLDRGSYNEQFF. Here the CDR3 DNA reads TGTGCCAGCAGCTTAGATCGGGGGTCCTACAATGAGCAGTTCTTC.

The chain carries TRBV4-3 and TRBJ2-2; perhaps TRBD2 as D (5 bases). The CDR3 extends over 16 amino acids. With 0 bases removed from V and 10 bases from J, the gap between germline ends came to 18 bases. Germline V gene lookup returns CDR1 LGHNA and CDR2 YSLEER. CDR3 in DNA: TGCGCCAGCAGCCAAGAACAGACTATAGTCGCCGTGGAGCTGTTTTTT. It translates to CASSQEQTIVAVELFF.

The V and J genes are TRBV11-2 and TRBJ2-1; no firm D call. The end of the DNA is better explained by TRBJ2-7, so the J call may be wrong. Germline-derived CDR1 and CDR2 are SGHAT and FQNNGV. This CDR3 comprises 13 residues. DNA of the CDR3: TGTGCCAGCAGCCCTCTTAGCAGCAATGAGCAGTACTTC. Protein sequence: CASSPLSSNEQYF.

Note on this clonotype: A read error may account for a junction end that differs from germline. The rearrangement joins TRBV11-1 to TRBJ1-2, with a possible D match to TRBD1 (5 bases). This CDR3 has 14 residues. Germline CDR1 reads SGHAT; CDR2 reads FQDESV (reference sequence). The CDR3 DNA is TGCGCCAGCAGCCAAACCGGGACTGAGGCTGGCTACACCTTC. Translating it yields CASSQTGTEAGYTF.

The rearrangement uses TRBV2 and TRBJ1-2; no firm D call. This CDR3 is 12 amino acids long. Trimming removed 7 bases at V and 8 bases at J, with 14 bases between. Germline-derived CDR1 and CDR2 are SNHLY and FYNNEI. CDR3 DNA sequence: TGTGCCAGCACCGAGGACCAGTTCGGCTACACCTTC. Its protein product is CASTEDQFGYTF.

In this sample, this clonotype turned up a few times. CDR3 bases: TGCAGTGCTGAACTAGCGGGGGGTCATAAAAACATTCAGTACTTC. Protein sequence: CSAELAGGHKNIQYF. The rearrangement uses TRBV20-1 and TRBJ2-4; 12 bases fit TRBD2. Germline assignment: CDR1 DFQATT and CDR2 SNEGSKA (reference sequence). This CDR3 contains 15 residues. V gave up 5 bases and J gave up 4 bases; unmatched junction bases: 6.

Only a few counts were recorded for this clonotype. V usage is TRBV27 and J usage is TRBJ1-2; D is uncertain. Trimming took 6 bases from V and 4 from J, leaving 18 bases between them. The germline V gene encodes CDR1 MNHEY and CDR2 SMNVEV (reference sequence). This CDR3 is built from 15 residues. In DNA, the CDR3 is TGTGCCAGCAGACCGACGACTCAGTCTATCTATGGCTACACCTTC. Protein product: CASRPTTQSIYGYTF.

The genes are TRBV6-2 or TRBV6-3 and TRBJ1-6; D gene uncertain. Looked up from germline, CDR1 is MNHEY and CDR2 is SVGEGT. The CDR3 contains 15 residues. Trimming took off 5 bases at V and 9 bases at J, with 17 bases between the two ends. In DNA form, the CDR3 reads TGTGCCAGCAGTCCCCCGTGGGGAACCGGTTCACCCCTCCACTTT. The encoded protein is CASSPPWGTGSPLHF.

This clonotype was found many times. The chain couples TRBV4-2 to TRBJ2-7; D is undetermined. Germline V CDR1 and CDR2: LGHNA, YNFKEQ. The V end lost 0 bases, the J end lost 2 bases, and 11 bases lay between the germline ends. The CDR3 is made up of 15 amino acids. This CDR3 is CASSQDNGGAYEQYF. The CDR3 coding sequence is TGTGCCAGCAGCCAAGATAACGGCGGCGCCTACGAGCAGTACTTC.

The rearrangement uses TRBV9 and TRBJ2-4; 9 bases fit TRBD1. Gene TRBJ2-7 matches the end of the DNA better, so the J call may be wrong. CDR1 is SGDLS and CDR2 is YYNGEE in the germline V gene. The CDR3 length is 15 residues. CDR3 sequence: CASSVEGQGFYEQYF. CDR3 coding DNA: TGTGCCAGCAGCGTAGAGGGACAGGGATTCTACGAGCAGTACTTC.

The rearrangement uses TRBV29-1 and TRBJ2-4; TRBD2 agrees at 13 bases. The junction had 7 bases not matched to a gene; V was cut back by 7 bases and J by 7 bases. There are 14 residues in the CDR3. Per germline, CDR1 SQVTM and CDR2 ANQGSEA. The DNA of the CDR3 is TGCAGCGGGACTAGCGGGAGATTCGGGAACATTCAGTACTTC. Translated, it gives CSGTSGRFGNIQYF.

The chain recombines TRBV27 with TRBJ2-3; 10 nucleotides match TRBD2. The germline V gene has CDR1 MNHEY and CDR2 SMNVEV (reference sequence). CDR3 size: 14 residues. The ends lost 10 bases at V and 4 bases at J; junction bases unmatched: 8. CDR3 region: CATVERGGPDTQYF. The CDR3, as DNA: TGTGCCACCGTAGAGCGGGGGGGCCCAGATACGCAGTATTTT.

The chain couples TRBV7-2 to TRBJ2-5, with D unresolved. Germline loops: CDR1 SGHTA, CDR2 FQGNSA. V lost 1 base and J 5 bases, leaving 11 bases between the germline ends. The CDR3 extends over 14 amino acids. The CDR3 is CASSLGLGSETQYF. CDR3 DNA sequence: TGTGCCAGCAGCTTAGGCCTGGGCTCTGAGACCCAGTACTTC. Drawing the rest from reference TRBV7-2 and TRBJ2-5, the complete variable domain is GAGVSQSPSNKVTEKGKDVELRCDPISGHTALYWYRQSLGQGLEFLIYFQGNSAPDKSGLPSDRFSAERTGGSVSTLTIQRTQQEDSAVYLCASSLGLGSETQYFGPGTRLLVL.

CDR3 coding DNA: TGTGCCATCAGTGCGTGGGAACAAGAGACCCAGTACTTC. Residues: CAISAWEQETQYF. The chain carries TRBV10-3 and TRBJ2-5; no clear D gene. The V end lost 4 bases, the J end lost 2 bases, and 8 bases lay between the germline ends. Germline CDR1 is ENHRY and CDR2 is SYGVKD. The CDR3 consists of 13 residues.

In this sample, this clonotype turned up a few times. This sequence joins TRBV6-1 and TRBJ2-3; 7 bases agree with TRBD2. The germline gives CDR1 MNHNS, CDR2 SASEGT. The CDR3 contains 13 residues. The J segment lost 4 bases and the V segment lost 6 bases, leaving 4 bases of the junction unmatched. The CDR3 sequence is CASRGRDADTQYF. In nucleotides, the CDR3 is TGTGCCAGCAGGGGGAGGGACGCAGATACGCAGTATTTT.

This chain connects TRBV9 to TRBJ2-3; D is undetermined. This CDR3 is built from 12 residues. V gave up 7 bases and J gave up 3 bases, with 9 bases separating them. In germline, CDR1 is SGDLS, CDR2 YYNGEE. Here the CDR3 reads CASGLPTDTQYF. The CDR3 DNA follows: TGTGCCAGCGGCCTCCCTACAGATACGCAGTATTTT.

This chain connects TRBV4-3 to TRBJ1-2; D unclear. The V gene lost 0 bases and the J gene lost 5 bases, with 13 bases spanning the gap. There are 15 residues in the CDR3. Per germline, CDR1 LGHNA and CDR2 YSLEER. Here the CDR3 reads CASSQDSLARYGYTF. The CDR3 DNA follows: TGCGCCAGCAGCCAAGATTCGCTAGCTCGGTATGGCTACACCTTC.

V usage is TRBV11-3 and J usage is TRBJ2-1; TRBD2 might be the D (5 bases). With 3 bases removed from V and 5 bases from J, the gap between germline ends came to 14 bases. The CDR3 runs 15 residues. Germline V gene data show CDR1 as SGHNT and CDR2 as YENEEA. CDR3 in DNA: TGTGCCAGCAGCTTCGAGGGTATCGGGAACAATGAGCAGTTCTTC. Its translation is CASSFEGIGNNEQFF.

This clonotype was detected only a few times. The gene calls are TRBV25-1 and TRBJ2-3, with D maybe TRBD2 (5 bases). The germline CDR1 and CDR2 sequences are MGHDK and SYGVNS. This CDR3 has 15 amino acids. Trimming pared 4 bases from V and 0 bases from J, leaving 11 bases between. In nucleotides, the CDR3 is TGTGCCAGCAGTGTGAGCGGTTCTAGCACAGATACGCAGTATTTT. Amino acid sequence: CASSVSGSSTDTQYF. Supplemented by reference TRBV25-1 and TRBJ2-3, the full variable domain reads EADIYQTPRYLVIGTGKKITLECSQTMGHDKMYWYQQDPGMELHLIHYSYGVNSTEKGDLSSESTVSRIRTEHFPLTLESARPSHTSQYLCASSVSGSSTDTQYFGPGTRLTVL.

This clonotype was observed a few times. CDR3 sequence (DNA): TGCGCCAGCAGCTCCCAGGGGAAGGCTACCTACGAGCAGTACTTC. It is translated as CASSSQGKATYEQYF. The chain carries TRBV5-1 and TRBJ2-7; D may be TRBD1 (6 bases). The CDR3 has 15 residues. V shed 3 bases and J shed 2 bases, with 15 bases lying between them. The germline V gene has CDR1 SGHRS and CDR2 YFSETQ.

V is TRBV2 and J is TRBJ2-1; no firm D call. The CDR3 runs 13 residues. Germline CDR1 and CDR2: SNHLY and FYNNEI. Trimming cost V 3 bases and J 6 bases, with 9 bases left between them. CDR3 in amino acids: CASSEDRTNEQFF. CDR3 in DNA: TGTGCCAGCAGTGAGGATCGGACCAATGAGCAGTTCTTC. Combining the CDR3 with reference TRBV2 and TRBJ2-1 gives the whole variable domain EPEVTQTPSHQVTQMGQEVILRCVPISNHLYFYWYRQILGQKVEFLVSFYNNEISEKSEIFDDQFSVERPDGSNFTLKIRSTKLEDSAMYFCASSEDRTNEQFFGPGTRLTVL.

This chain links TRBV9 with TRBJ2-5, with D possibly TRBD1 on 6 matching bases. Per the germline V gene, CDR1 is SGDLS and CDR2 is YYNGEE. This CDR3 is 15 amino acids long. Deletions cut 3 bases from V and 2 bases from J, with 14 bases between. The CDR3 loop reads CASSGDTAAQETQYF. The CDR3 DNA is TGTGCCAGCAGCGGGGACACGGCGGCGCAAGAGACCCAGTACTTC.

This clonotype was recorded many times. V and J are TRBV4-3 and TRBJ2-1; weak D call: TRBD2 (6 bases). This CDR3 is built from 15 residues. Trimming removed 0 bases at V and 6 bases at J, with 12 bases between. CDR1 is LGHNA and CDR2 is YSLEER in the germline V gene. DNA of the CDR3: TGCGCCAGCAGCCAAGACTTTTTACTAGCCAATGAGCAGTTCTTC. Protein product: CASSQDFLLANEQFF.

The chain combines TRBV2 with TRBJ2-1; the match to TRBD1 covers 10 bases. J gave up 7 bases and V 9 bases, and 12 bases lay outside the gene matches. CDR3 length: 15 amino acids. From germline, CDR1 is SNHLY and CDR2 FYNNEI. The CDR3 sequence is CARTRTGQGMNEQFF. The CDR3 DNA sequence: TGTGCCAGGACACGGACGGGACAGGGGATGAATGAGCAGTTCTTC.

This clonotype was counted a few times. The chain uses TRBV7-2 and TRBJ1-4; possible D gene TRBD1, 6 bases. The germline V gene encodes CDR1 SGHTA and CDR2 FQGNSA. V was pared by 6 bases and J by 8 bases, with 19 bases between. This CDR3 contains 15 residues. DNA of the CDR3: TGTGCCAGCAGTCCCCGCCGGGGGGGCGGCGAAAAACTGTTTTTT. As protein: CASSPRRGGGEKLFF.